This T cell receptor (beta chain) was retrieved from a study of identical twins (dated by TCRdb to 2016 to 2018). About the study as a whole: The study deep-sequenced TCR alpha and beta repertoires from monozygotic twins, unrelated adults of various ages and cord blood to test whether fetal clonotypes persist. Replicate twin experiments were performed at different times using different library preparation protocols to rule out contamination.

Library prep was done by 5' RACE. This sample was sequenced with an Illumina HiSeq 2000. A universal primer binding site was added through template switching, and the final cDNA carried a unique molecular identifier so that TCR cDNA molecules could be counted accurately. First-strand cDNA for TCR alpha and beta chains was synthesized from specific primers in the conserved constant-segment region. Each cDNA library was double barcoded, with a SMART-Mk sample barcode plus Illumina barcodes, to control for contamination. TruSeq adapter sequences along with Illumina sample barcodes were introduced in two successive PCR steps. The TCR alpha and beta cDNA libraries were sequenced on the Illumina HiSeq platform using custom primers. The original pipeline was this. Raw reads were processed with MiGEC to extract unique molecular identifiers, and MiXCR was used to determine CDR3 positions. Recombination models were inferred per individual with the repgenHMM and IGoR tools using an EM algorithm. Shared clonotypes were analyzed with the tcR package in R, and sharing was normalized by the product of cloneset sizes. To study raw recombination without the effects of thymic and clonal selection, out-of-frame nonproductive sequences were analyzed. The public reads were run again by TCRdb, first through fastp at Q25 and then through MiXCR, and only productive beta chains were kept. Entries that share a CDR3 protein sequence are merged under the most common genes and DNA. What appears here as the V and J calls and clone size reflects TCRdb's work, not the paper's. In this sample the table shows about 810,000 distinct CDR3 sequences, 9% to 15% of which occur a single time. Roughly 1.5% of the sample is taken by the ten largest.

Including cysteine and phenylalanine, the CDR3 has 12 amino acids. Only the CDR3 DNA stays, 36 bases, in frame from base 1. Looking up the germline V gene yields CDR1 SGHRS and CDR2 YFSETQ. All donors were healthy Caucasians. Three pairs of female monozygotic twins, all aged roughly 18 to 30 years, made up the twin cohort. The RNA used for TCR libraries was isolated from peripheral blood mononuclear cells. What the study reported, not specific to this receptor: Because the same donors could not be followed over many years, conclusions were based on cross-sectional statistical analysis. Abundant cord blood beta clonotypes carried fewer insertions; young adult naive repertoires showed a weaker similar trend, while memory repertoires showed none. In beta out-of-frame sequences, excess twin sharing was weaker, because having fewer shared sequences lowered the signal-to-noise ratio. Out-of-frame TCR alpha sharing in monozygotic twins was systematically underestimated by recombination models, whereas sharing between unrelated individuals was in agreement with the recombination models. Invariant T cells such as MAIT and iNKT could partly confound zero-insertion analyses, although diverse VJ usage argued against such confounding for most clonotypes. Compared with coincidental sharing between unrelated individuals, out-of-frame TCR alpha sequences shared between twins had an excess of sequences with low generation probability.

This clonotype came up a few times. Its antigen specificity is not known. Sequence at one end of the junction differs from germline and may be a read error. The same sample was also used in a study of yellow fever vaccine responses in identical twins. Per the second study: According to the authors, the vaccine-induced T cell response in identical twins seemed to be partly convergent and partly specific to each individual. In the study, vaccine-responding T cell clones were precisely tracked in identical twins.

The source of this sequence is a woman in her late teens or twenties in good health. The chain links TRBV5-1 with TRBJ1-1, with an unclear D gene assignment. Sequenced: PBMCs. The CDR3 is CASSLQNNEAFF. The sequenced DNA: TGCGCCAGCAGCTTGCAAAACAATGAAGCTTTCTTT.